This TCR beta chain is from a study of cytomegalovirus exposure and HLA in healthy donors. Whole-study results and caveats: It was shown in a later analysis that HLA-associated TCR beta chains were more clonally expanded than other, equally common chains. Cytomegalovirus association was listed for 150 to 200 TCR beta chains.

Worth noting for this clone: Its antigen is not known.

Primers for the PCR totalled 60 Vbeta and 13 Jbeta. Sequencing was performed with immunoSEQ multiplex PCR; in TCRdb, only in-frame clones are kept and a portion is missing. In the table there are about 98,000 clones, about 81% of which are singletons. Deletions cut 0 bases from V and 7 bases from J, with 10 bases between. The CDR3 length is 14 residues. Germline V gives CDR1 LNHNV, CDR2 YYDKDF (reference sequence). The specimen sequenced was PBMCs. The clonotype originates from a middle-aged man in good health and CMV-seronegative. The rearrangement joins TRBV15 to TRBJ1-5, with no clear D. The CDR3 region has the DNA TGTGCCACCAGCAGAGATCTTAGCGGGCAGCCCCAGCATTTT. Translated: CATSRDLSGQPQHF.